Listed here is a single T cell receptor beta chain. This entry comes from a study of blood T cell repertoires in COVID-19. Study information: Sample material is recorded as cDNA or gDNA derived from T cells, B-cell-depleted T cells, or PBMCs.

Sequencing was performed with immunoSEQ multiplex PCR; in TCRdb, only in-frame clones are kept and a portion is missing. The profile shows fewer than 30,000 clones, around nine tenths of them singletons. Germline loops: CDR1 SGHTA, CDR2 FQGNSA. V lost 1 base, J lost 5 bases, and 8 bases lay in between. This CDR3 has 13 amino acids. Sequencing used peripheral blood. The sequence derives from a human donor in a cohort sampled during active COVID-19. The V call is TRBV7-2, the J call TRBJ1-2; no clear D. CDR3 amino acids: CASSLDREYGYTF. CDR3 bases: TGTGCCAGCAGCTTAGACCGAGAATATGGCTACACCTTC.